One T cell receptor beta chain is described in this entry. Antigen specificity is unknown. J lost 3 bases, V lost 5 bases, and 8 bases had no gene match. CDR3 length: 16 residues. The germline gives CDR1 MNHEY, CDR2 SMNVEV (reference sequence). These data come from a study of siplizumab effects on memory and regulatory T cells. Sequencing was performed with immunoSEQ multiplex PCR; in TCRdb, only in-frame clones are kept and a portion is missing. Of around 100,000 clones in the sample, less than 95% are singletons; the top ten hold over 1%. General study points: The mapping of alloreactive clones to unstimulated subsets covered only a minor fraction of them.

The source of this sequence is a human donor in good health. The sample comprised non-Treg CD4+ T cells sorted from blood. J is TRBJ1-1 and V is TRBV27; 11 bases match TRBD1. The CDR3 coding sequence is TGTGCCAGCAGTCCAGGACAGGGGGCGAGGGACACTGAAGCTTTCTTT. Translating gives CASSPGQGARDTEAFF.